One T cell receptor (beta chain) is described in this entry. The antigen is undetermined. One end of the junction fails to match germline, which may point to a read error. Other DNA sequences within the sample encode an identical CDR3. The source of the sample is a study of cytomegalovirus exposure and HLA in healthy donors. Study conclusions and caveats: In a later analysis, HLA-associated beta chains showed higher expansion and lower generation probabilities than comparable chains. No immune exposure information besides CMV serostatus was available. Analyses of presence and absence presupposed an approximately uniform sequencing depth across donors.

PCR employed 60 Vbeta and 13 Jbeta primers. The authors' processing: Later, tens of millions of unique TCR beta chains were counted in an analysis, and 10 million to 12 million of them were shared. Profiled with immunoSEQ multiplex PCR; TCRdb holds only in-frame clones, not every one. For V, J and clone size, that table is used; D and trimming come from the DNA. The data show about 130,000 clones, with more than 80% seen just once and 5.5% to 7% held by the top ten. The length of the CDR3 is 17 residues. Germline V gene data show CDR1 as MNHEY and CDR2 as SMNVEV (reference sequence). This clonotype was sampled from a middle-aged woman in good health and CMV-seropositive. The chain employs TRBV27 and TRBJ2-1; 15 nucleotides line up with TRBD2. Sequencing was carried out using PBMCs. CDR3 loop: CASSGLAGGRSYNEQFF. Written as DNA, the CDR3 is TGTGCCAGCTCGGGACTAGCGGGAGGACGATCCTACAATGAACAGTTCTTC.